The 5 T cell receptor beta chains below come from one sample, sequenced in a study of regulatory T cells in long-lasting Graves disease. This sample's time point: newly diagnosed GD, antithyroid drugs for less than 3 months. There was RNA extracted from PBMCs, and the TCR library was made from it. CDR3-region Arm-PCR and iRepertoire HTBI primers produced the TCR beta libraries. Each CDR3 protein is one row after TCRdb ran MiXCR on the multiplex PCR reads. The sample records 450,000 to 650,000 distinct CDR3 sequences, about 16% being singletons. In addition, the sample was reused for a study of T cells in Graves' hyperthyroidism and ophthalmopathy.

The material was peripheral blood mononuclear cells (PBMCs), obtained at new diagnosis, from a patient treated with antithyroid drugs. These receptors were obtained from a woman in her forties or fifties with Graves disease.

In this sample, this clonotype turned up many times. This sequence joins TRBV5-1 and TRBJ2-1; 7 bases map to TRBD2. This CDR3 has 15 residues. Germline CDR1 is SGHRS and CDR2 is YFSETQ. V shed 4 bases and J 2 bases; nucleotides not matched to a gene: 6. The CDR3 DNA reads TGCGCCAGCAGCGCGCTAGCGGCCGCCTACAATGAGCAGTTCTTC. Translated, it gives CASSALAAAYNEQFF. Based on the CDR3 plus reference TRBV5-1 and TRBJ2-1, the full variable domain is KAGVTQTPRYLIKTRGQQVTLSCSPISGHRSVSWYQQTPGQGLQFLFEYFSETQRNKGNFPGRFSGRQFSNSRSEMNVSTLELGDSALYLCASSALAAAYNEQFFGPGTRLTVL.

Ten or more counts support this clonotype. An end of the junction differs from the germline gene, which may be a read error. The CDR3 loop reads CASSLEGGTEAFF. The CDR3 DNA sequence: TGTGCCAGCAGCTTAGAAGGCGGGACTGAAGCTTTCTTT. The V gene is TRBV5-1, the J gene TRBJ1-1; D uncertain. The CDR3 contains 13 residues. CDR1 and CDR2 (germline): SGHRS, YFSETQ.

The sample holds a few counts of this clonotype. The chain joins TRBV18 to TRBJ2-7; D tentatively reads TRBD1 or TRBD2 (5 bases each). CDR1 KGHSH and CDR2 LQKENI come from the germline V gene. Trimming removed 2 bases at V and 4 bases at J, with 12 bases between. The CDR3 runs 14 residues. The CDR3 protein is CASSPGGPLYEQYF. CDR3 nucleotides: TGTGCCAGCTCACCAGGGGGTCCCCTATACGAGCAGTACTTC.

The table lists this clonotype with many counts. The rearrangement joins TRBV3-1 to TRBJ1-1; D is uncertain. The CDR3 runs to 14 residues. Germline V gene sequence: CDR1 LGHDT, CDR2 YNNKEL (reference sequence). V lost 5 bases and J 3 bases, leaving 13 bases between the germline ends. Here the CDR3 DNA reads TGTGCCAGCAGCGGGCGGACGGACTACACTGAAGCTTTCTTT. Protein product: CASSGRTDYTEAFF. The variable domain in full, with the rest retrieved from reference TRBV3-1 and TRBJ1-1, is DTAVSQTPKYLVTQMGNDKSIKCEQNLGHDTMYWYKQDSKKFLKIMFSYNNKELIINETVPNRFSPKSPDKAHLNLHINSLELGDSAVYFCASSGRTDYTEAFFGQGTRLTVV.

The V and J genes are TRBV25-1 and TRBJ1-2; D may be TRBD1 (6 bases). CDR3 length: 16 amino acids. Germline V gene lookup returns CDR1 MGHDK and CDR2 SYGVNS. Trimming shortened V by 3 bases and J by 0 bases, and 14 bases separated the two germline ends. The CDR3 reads CASSDLGGASNYGYTF. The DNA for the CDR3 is TGTGCCAGCAGTGATCTCGGGGGGGCGTCTAACTATGGCTACACCTTC.